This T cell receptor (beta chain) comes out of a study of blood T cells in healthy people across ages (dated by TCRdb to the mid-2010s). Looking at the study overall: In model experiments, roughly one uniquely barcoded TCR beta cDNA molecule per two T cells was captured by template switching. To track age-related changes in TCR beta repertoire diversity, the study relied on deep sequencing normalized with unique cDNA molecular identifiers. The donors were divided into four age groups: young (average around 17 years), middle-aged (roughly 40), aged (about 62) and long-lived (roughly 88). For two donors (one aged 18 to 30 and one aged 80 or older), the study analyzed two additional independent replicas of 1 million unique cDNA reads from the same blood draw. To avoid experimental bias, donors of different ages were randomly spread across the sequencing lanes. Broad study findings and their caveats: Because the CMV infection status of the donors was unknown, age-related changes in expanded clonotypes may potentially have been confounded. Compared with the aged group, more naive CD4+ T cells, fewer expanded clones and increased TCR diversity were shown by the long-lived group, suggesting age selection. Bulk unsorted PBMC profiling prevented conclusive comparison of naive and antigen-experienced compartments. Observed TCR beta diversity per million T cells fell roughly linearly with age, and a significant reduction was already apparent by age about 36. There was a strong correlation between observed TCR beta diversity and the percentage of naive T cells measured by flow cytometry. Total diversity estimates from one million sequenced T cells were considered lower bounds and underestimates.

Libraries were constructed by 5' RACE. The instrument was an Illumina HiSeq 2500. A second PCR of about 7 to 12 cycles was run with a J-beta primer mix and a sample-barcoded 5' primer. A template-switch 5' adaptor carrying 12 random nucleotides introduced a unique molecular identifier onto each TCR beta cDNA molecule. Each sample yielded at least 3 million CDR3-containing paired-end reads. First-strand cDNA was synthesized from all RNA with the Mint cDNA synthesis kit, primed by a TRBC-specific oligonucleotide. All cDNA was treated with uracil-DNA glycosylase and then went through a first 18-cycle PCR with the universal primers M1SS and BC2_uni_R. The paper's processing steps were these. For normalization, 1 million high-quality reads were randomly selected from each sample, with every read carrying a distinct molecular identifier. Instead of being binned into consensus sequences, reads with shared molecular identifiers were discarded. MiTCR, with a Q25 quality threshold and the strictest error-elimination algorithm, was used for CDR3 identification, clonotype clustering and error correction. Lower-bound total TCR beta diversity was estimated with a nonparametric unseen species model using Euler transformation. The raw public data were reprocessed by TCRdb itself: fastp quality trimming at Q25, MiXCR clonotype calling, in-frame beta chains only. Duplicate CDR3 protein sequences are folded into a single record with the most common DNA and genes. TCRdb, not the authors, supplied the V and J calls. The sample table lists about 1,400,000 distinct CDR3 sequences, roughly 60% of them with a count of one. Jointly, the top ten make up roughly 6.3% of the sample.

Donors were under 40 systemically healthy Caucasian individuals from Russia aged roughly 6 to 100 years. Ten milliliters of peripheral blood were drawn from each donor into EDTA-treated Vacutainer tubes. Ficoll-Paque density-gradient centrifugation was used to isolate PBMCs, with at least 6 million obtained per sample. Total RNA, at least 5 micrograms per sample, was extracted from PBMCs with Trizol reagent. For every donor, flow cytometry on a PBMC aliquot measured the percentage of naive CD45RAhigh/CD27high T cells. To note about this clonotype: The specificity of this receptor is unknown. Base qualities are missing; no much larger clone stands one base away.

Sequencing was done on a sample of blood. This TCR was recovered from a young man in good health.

CDR3 sequence: CASSHGTGRDTEAFF. The sequenced DNA: TGTGCCAGCAGCCACGGGACAGGCCGGGACACTGAAGCTTTCTTT. The chain uses TRBV3-1 and TRBJ1-1; TRBD1 aligns with 8 central bases. Its CDR3 holds 15 amino acids, cysteine through phenylalanine. Kept here is only the CDR3 DNA, which spans 45 bases and is read in frame from base 1. V and J are trimmed by 3 bases and 3 bases, and the gene matches miss 6 bases of the junction. The germline V gene (reference sequence) supplies CDR1 LGHDT and CDR2 YNNKEL.